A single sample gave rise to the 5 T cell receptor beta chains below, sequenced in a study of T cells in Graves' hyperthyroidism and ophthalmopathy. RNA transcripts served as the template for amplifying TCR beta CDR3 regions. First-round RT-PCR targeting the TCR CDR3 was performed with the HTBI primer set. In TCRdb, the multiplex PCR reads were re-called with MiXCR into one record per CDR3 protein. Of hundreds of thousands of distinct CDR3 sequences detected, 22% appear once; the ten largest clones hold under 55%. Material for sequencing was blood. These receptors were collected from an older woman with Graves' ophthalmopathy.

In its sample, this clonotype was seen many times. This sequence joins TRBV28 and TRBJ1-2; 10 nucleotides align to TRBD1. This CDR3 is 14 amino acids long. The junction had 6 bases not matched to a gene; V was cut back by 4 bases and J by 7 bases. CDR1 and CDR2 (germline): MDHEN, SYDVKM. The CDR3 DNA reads TGTGCCAGCAGTTCGGGACAGGGGACGGCTGGCTACACCTTC. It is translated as CASSSGQGTAGYTF.

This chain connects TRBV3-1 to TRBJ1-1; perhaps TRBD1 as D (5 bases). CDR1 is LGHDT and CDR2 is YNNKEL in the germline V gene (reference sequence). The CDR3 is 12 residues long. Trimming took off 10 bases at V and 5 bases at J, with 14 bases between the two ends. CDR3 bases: TGTGCCACATGGGACCTGGGAACTGAAGCTTTCTTT. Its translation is CATWDLGTEAFF.

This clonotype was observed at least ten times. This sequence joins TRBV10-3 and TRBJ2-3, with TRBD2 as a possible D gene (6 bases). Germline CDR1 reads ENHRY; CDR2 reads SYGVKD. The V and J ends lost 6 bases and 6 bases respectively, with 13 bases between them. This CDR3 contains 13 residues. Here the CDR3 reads CAIRGPREDTQYF. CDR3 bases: TGTGCCATCAGGGGGCCCCGGGAGGATACGCAGTATTTT.

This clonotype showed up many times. Here the CDR3 DNA reads TGTGCCAGCCTCGGACAGGGCCAAGAGACCCAGTACTTC. Amino acids: CASLGQGQETQYF. The gene calls are TRBV2 and TRBJ2-5, with 8 bases lining up with TRBD1. CDR1 is SNHLY and CDR2 is FYNNEI in the germline V gene. This CDR3 comprises 13 residues. The V and J ends lost 8 bases and 1 base, in that order; junction bases with no gene match: 3.

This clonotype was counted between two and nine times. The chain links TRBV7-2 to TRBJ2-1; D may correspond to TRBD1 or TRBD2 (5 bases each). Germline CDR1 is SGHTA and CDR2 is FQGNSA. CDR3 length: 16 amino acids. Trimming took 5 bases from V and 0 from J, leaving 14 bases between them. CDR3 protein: CASSPRRGVSYNEQFF. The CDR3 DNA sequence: TGTGCCAGCAGCCCTCGACGGGGCGTCTCCTACAATGAGCAGTTCTTC.